One sample yielded the 14 T cell receptor beta chains listed below, sequenced in a study of T cell responses to AZD1222 COVID-19 vaccine. The repertoire was sequenced with immunoSEQ multiplex PCR; TCRdb's copy has only in-frame clones and lacks some. The sample has 140,000 or so clones; around nine tenths are singletons. Sequenced material: peripheral blood, taken on day 0 of AZD1222 vaccination. All receptors come from an adult in good health.

The chain is built from TRBV9 and TRBJ2-1; TRBD2 matches at 12 bases. The V gene's germline CDR1 is SGDLS and CDR2 YYNGEE. CDR3 length: 15 residues. The V gene end was trimmed by 3 bases and the J gene end by 5 bases; junction bases not matched to a gene: 3. Here the CDR3 reads CASSATSGRHNEQFF. DNA of the CDR3: TGTGCCAGCAGCGCGACTAGCGGGAGACACAATGAGCAGTTCTTC.

This clone was seen once. The chain joins TRBV12-5 to TRBJ1-2; 12 bases are shared with TRBD1. Germline-derived CDR1 and CDR2 are LGHNT and FRNRAP. The V and J ends lost 2 bases and 4 bases, in that order; junction bases with no gene match: 17. The CDR3 contains 20 residues. The CDR3 region is CASGLTQLPGQGAGLYGYTF. In DNA form, the CDR3 reads TGTGCTAGTGGTTTGACCCAACTCCCGGGACAGGGGGCAGGGCTCTATGGCTACACCTTC. Complete variable domain (other parts from reference TRBV12-5 and TRBJ1-2): DARVTQTPRHKVTEMGQEVTMRCQPILGHNTVFWYRQTMMQGLELLAYFRNRAPLDDSGMPKDRFSAEMPDATLATLKIQPSEPRDSAVYFCASGLTQLPGQGAGLYGYTFGSGTRLTVV.

The chain has TRBV5-6 and TRBJ1-5; possibly TRBD1 for D (6 bases). Trimming left V 4 bases short and J 4 bases short, with 9 bases between. The V gene's germline CDR1 is SGHDT and CDR2 YYEEEE. The CDR3 extends over 13 amino acids. CDR3 sequence reads: CASSRGGNQPQHF. The CDR3 bases are TGTGCCAGCAGCCGAGGGGGGAATCAGCCCCAGCATTTT. Combining the CDR3 with reference TRBV5-6 and TRBJ1-5 gives the whole variable domain DAGVTQSPTHLIKTRGQQVTLRCSPKSGHDTVSWYQQALGQGPQFIFQYYEEEERQRGNFPDRFSGHQFPNYSSELNVNALLLGDSALYLCASSRGGNQPQHFGDGTRLSIL.

The chain uses TRBV6-5 and TRBJ2-1; D may be TRBD1 (6 bases). Germline V gives CDR1 MNHEY, CDR2 SVGAGI. The V gene lost 6 bases and the J gene lost 9 bases, with 15 bases spanning the gap. CDR3 length: 13 amino acids. CDR3 nucleotides: TGTGCCAGCAGGATAACAGGGTCAAGTGAGCAGTTCTTC. Its translation is CASRITGSSEQFF.

The CDR3 DNA reads TGTGCCAGCAGCCCCATTCAAGGGACCAATGAGCAGTTCTTC. It codes for CASSPIQGTNEQFF. V is TRBV9 and J is TRBJ2-1; D could derive from TRBD1 or TRBD2 (5 bases each). The germline V gene encodes CDR1 SGDLS and CDR2 YYNGEE. The CDR3 runs 14 residues. Trimming removed 4 bases from V and 6 bases from J, with 14 bases in between.

In this sample, this clone turned up a few times. One junction end does not reproduce the germline sequence, and a read error may be involved. The V call is TRBV13, the J call TRBJ2-2; D gene unclear. The CDR3 covers 12 residues. Germline values: CDR1 PRHDT, CDR2 FYEKMQ (reference sequence). The CDR3 bases are TGTGCCAGCAGTTTAGTCGCCGGGGAGCTGTTTTTT. Translating it yields CASSLVAGELFF.

The chain couples TRBV14 to TRBJ1-1; D unresolved. V dropped 3 bases and J dropped 0 bases, with 5 bases sitting between them. The CDR3 is made up of 13 amino acids. Per the germline V gene, CDR1 is SGHDN and CDR2 is FVKESK. CDR3 coding DNA: TGTGCCAGCAGCCAGTACCTGAACACTGAAGCTTTCTTT. Protein: CASSQYLNTEAFF.

The V call is TRBV10-1, the J call TRBJ2-2; D perhaps matches TRBD2 (6 bases). Germline CDR1 is WNHNN and CDR2 is SYGVQD (reference sequence). This CDR3 region has 13 residues. With 8 bases removed from V and 4 bases from J, the gap between germline ends came to 11 bases. CDR3 nucleotide sequence: TGCGCCAGCCGCGGGACCACCACCGGGGAGCTGTTTTTT. This sequence encodes CASRGTTTGELFF.

This clone was seen more than once but under ten times. The chain recombines TRBV5-4 with TRBJ2-7, with D hard to call. Germline V CDR1 and CDR2: SGHNT, YYREEE (reference sequence). This CDR3 comprises 12 residues. With 0 bases removed from V and 2 bases from J, the gap between germline ends came to 3 bases. CDR3 sequence (DNA): TGTGCCAGCAGCTTGGGGGCCTACGAGCAGTACTTC. Protein: CASSLGAYEQYF. Based on the CDR3 plus reference TRBV5-4 and TRBJ2-7, the full variable domain is ETGVTQSPTHLIKTRGQQVTLRCSSQSGHNTVSWYQQALGQGPQFIFQYYREEENGRGNFPPRFSGLQFPNYSSELNVNALELDDSALYLCASSLGAYEQYFGPGTRLTVT.

V gene TRBV15 combines with J gene TRBJ2-1; 9 nucleotides align to TRBD2. This CDR3 comprises 15 residues. V gave up 5 bases and J gave up 7 bases; unmatched junction bases: 9. Germline loops: CDR1 LNHNV, CDR2 YYDKDF (reference sequence). In DNA, the CDR3 is TGTGCCACCAGCCAGCGGGAGGATTCTTCAAATGAGCAGTTCTTC. Amino acid sequence: CATSQREDSSNEQFF. The whole variable domain, filled in from reference TRBV15 and TRBJ2-1, reads DAMVIQNPRYQVTQFGKPVTLSCSQTLNHNVMYWYQQKSSQAPKLLFHYYDKDFNNEADTPDNFQSRRPNTSFCFLDIRSPGLGDTAMYLCATSQREDSSNEQFFGPGTRLTVL.

The chain has TRBV7-9 and TRBJ1-1, with a tentative D call TRBD1 (5 bases). V was clipped by 5 bases and J by 5 bases, with 21 bases between them. Germline V gene data show CDR1 as SEHNR and CDR2 as FQNEAQ (reference sequence). This CDR3 has 16 residues. CDR3: CASSNERGKGGTEAFF. CDR3 bases: TGTGCCAGCAGCAACGAGAGGGGCAAAGGTGGGACTGAAGCTTTCTTT.

The chain is built from TRBV28 and TRBJ1-4, with 7 bases matching TRBD1. This CDR3 has 20 amino acids. The V and J ends lost 4 bases and 8 bases, in that order; junction bases with no gene match: 25. Germline V lookup: CDR1 MDHEN, CDR2 SYDVKM. The CDR3 is CASSSSYRGPSLPRGEKLFF. As DNA, the CDR3 is TGTGCCAGCAGTTCCTCCTACAGGGGACCTTCTCTTCCTCGGGGGGAAAAACTGTTTTTT.

The gene calls are TRBV6-6 and TRBJ1-6; D perhaps matches TRBD1 (5 bases). In germline, CDR1 is MNHNY, CDR2 SVGAGI (reference sequence). Between the trimmed V and J ends, which lost 8 bases and 6 bases, there was a span of 11 bases. CDR3 length equals 13 residues. The CDR3 loop is CASRGGTNSPLHF. DNA for the CDR3: TGTGCCAGCCGTGGGGGGACTAATTCACCCCTCCACTTT.

The rearrangement links TRBV7-9 to TRBJ1-1; tentatively, D is TRBD1 (5 bases). The ends were cut back, 7 bases at V and 1 base at J, with 13 bases in the middle. There are 14 residues in the CDR3. Germline-derived CDR1 and CDR2 are SEHNR and FQNEAQ (reference sequence). CDR3 protein: CASTRTGGNTEAFF. The CDR3 coding sequence is TGTGCCAGCACCAGAACCGGGGGGAACACTGAAGCTTTCTTT. The entire variable domain, with the rest obtained from reference TRBV7-9 and TRBJ1-1, is as follows: DTGVSQNPRHKITKRGQNVTFRCDPISEHNRLYWYRQTLGQGPEFLTYFQNEAQLEKSRLLSDRFSAERPKGSFSTLEIQRTEQGDSAMYLCASTRTGGNTEAFFGQGTRLTVV.